Sequencing of this TCR beta chain was carried out in a study of siplizumab effects on memory and regulatory T cells. The repertoire was sequenced with immunoSEQ multiplex PCR; TCRdb's copy has only in-frame clones and lacks some. The sample consists of fewer than 110,000 clones, about 90% of them appearing once. Study-wide points: Only a minority of proliferating CD4+ or CD8+ clones had an assignable naive or memory phenotype, with roughly 75-97% lacking one. Mappable alloreactive CD4+ clones averaged approximately 62% Treg-derived with siplizumab versus approximately 25% in controls.

Trimming took off 2 bases at V and 4 bases at J, with 13 bases between the two ends. The CDR3 runs 15 residues. CDR1 MNHNS and CDR2 SASEGT come from the germline V gene. For this clone: The antigen remains unidentified.

The clonotype comes from a human donor in good health. The sample was non-Treg CD4+ T cells sorted from blood. V is TRBV6-1 and J is TRBJ2-3; weak D call: TRBD1 (5 bases). The CDR3 sequence is CASSEQGIEPDTQYF. In DNA form, the CDR3 reads TGTGCCAGCAGTGAACAGGGTATCGAACCAGATACGCAGTATTTT.